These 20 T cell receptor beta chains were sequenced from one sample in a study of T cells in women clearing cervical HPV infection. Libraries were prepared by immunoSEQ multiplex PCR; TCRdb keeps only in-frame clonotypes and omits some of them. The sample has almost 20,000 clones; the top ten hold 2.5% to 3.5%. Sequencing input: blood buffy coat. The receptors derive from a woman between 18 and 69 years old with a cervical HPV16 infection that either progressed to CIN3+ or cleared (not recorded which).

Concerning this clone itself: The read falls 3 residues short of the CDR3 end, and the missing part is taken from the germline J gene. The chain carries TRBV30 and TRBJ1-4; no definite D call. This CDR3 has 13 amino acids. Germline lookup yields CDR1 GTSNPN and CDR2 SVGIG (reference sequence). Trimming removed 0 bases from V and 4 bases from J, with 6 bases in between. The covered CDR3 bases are TGTGCCTGGAGTGTAGCCGGTAATGAAAAA. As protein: CAWSVAGNEK. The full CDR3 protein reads CAWSVAGNEKLFF. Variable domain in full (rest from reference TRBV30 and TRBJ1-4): SQTIHQWPATLVQPVGSPLSLECTVEGTSNPNLYWYRQAAGRGLQLLFYSVGIGQISSEVPQNLSASRPQDRQFILSSKKLLLSDSGFYLCAWSVAGNEKLFFGSGTQLSVL.

Incomplete CDR3 DNA: TGTGCCAGCAGCCTAGAGGGGAATGAG. Translating it yields CASSLEGNE. The whole CDR3 reads CASSLEGNEQFF. The V gene is TRBV7-9, the J gene TRBJ2-1; D could derive from TRBD1 or TRBD2 (5 bases each). The read ends 3 residues shy of where the CDR3 ends; the end is completed using the germline J gene. V lost 5 bases and J 7 bases, leaving 9 bases between the germline ends. The CDR3 totals 12 residues. CDR1 is SEHNR and CDR2 is FQNEAQ in the germline V gene (reference sequence).

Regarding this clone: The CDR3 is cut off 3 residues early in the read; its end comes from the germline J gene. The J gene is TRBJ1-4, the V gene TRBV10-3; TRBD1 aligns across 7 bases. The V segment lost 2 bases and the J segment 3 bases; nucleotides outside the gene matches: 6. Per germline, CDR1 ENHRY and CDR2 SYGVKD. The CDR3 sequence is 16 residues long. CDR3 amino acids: CAISEVLGTANEKLFF. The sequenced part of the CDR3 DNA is TGTGCCATCAGTGAGGTGCTGGGGACAGCTAATGAAAAA.

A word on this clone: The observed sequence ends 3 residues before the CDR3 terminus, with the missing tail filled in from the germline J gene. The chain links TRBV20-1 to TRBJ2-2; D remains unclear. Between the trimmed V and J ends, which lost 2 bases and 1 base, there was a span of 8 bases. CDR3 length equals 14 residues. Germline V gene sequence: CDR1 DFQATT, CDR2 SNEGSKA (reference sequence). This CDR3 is CSARKTQNTGELFF. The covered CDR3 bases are TGCAGTGCTAGAAAGACTCAGAACACCGGGGAG.

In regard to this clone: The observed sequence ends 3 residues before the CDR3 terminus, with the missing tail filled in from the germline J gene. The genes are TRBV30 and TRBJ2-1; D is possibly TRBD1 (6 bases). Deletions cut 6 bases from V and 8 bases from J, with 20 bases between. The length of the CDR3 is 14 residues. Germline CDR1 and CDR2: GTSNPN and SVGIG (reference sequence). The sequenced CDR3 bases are TGTGCCTGCCCCCAGGGGTCCGCCGGTTATGAG. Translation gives CACPQGSAGYE. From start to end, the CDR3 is CACPQGSAGYEQFF.

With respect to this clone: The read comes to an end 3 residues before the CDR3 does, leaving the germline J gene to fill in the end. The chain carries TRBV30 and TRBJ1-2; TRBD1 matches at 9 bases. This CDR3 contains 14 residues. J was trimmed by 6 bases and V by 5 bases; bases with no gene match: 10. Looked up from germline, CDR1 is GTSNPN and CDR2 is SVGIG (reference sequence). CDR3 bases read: TGTGCCTGGGACCCAGGGACAGGGCATAATGGC. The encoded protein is CAWDPGTGHNG. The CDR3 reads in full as CAWDPGTGHNGYTF.

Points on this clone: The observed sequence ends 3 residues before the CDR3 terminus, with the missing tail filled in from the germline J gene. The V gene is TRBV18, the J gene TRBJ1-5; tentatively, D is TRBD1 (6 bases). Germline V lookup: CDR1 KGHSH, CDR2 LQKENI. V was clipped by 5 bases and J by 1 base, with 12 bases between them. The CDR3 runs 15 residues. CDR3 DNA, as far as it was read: TGTGCCAGCTCATCGCGGGACAAGAGCAATCAGCCC. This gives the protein CASSSRDKSNQP. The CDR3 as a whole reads CASSSRDKSNQPQHF. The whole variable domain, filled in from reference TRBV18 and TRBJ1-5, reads NAGVMQNPRHLVRRRGQEARLRCSPMKGHSHVYWYRQLPEEGLKFMVYLQKENIIDESGMPKERFSAEFPKEGPSILRIQQVVRGDSAAYFCASSSRDKSNQPQHFGDGTRLSIL.

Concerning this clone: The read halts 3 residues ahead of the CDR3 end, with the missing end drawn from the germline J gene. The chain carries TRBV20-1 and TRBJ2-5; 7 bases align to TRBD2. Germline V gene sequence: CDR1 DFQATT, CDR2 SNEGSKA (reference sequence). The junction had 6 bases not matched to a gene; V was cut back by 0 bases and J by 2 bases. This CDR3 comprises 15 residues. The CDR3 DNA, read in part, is TGCAGTGCTAGAGATCTTCCTAGCGGACAAGAGACC. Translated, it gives CSARDLPSGQET. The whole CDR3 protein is CSARDLPSGQETQYF.

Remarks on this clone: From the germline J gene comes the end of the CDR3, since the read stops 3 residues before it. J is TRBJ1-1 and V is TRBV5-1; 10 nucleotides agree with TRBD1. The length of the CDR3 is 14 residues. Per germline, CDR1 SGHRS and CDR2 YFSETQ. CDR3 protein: CASSLGQGGREAFF. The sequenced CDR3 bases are TGCGCCAGCAGCTTAGGACAGGGGGGGCGCGAA.

The CDR3: CASSEQGAEQFF. The part of the CDR3 DNA that was read is TGCGCCAGCAGCGAACAGGGTGCTGAG. The rearrangement links TRBV5-1 to TRBJ2-1; D may be TRBD1 (6 bases). The sequence runs out 3 residues before the end of the CDR3; the remainder is reconstructed from the germline J gene. CDR3 length: 12 amino acids. V was shortened by 4 bases and J by 9 bases, with 11 bases between the two germline ends. Germline CDR1 SGHRS, CDR2 YFSETQ.

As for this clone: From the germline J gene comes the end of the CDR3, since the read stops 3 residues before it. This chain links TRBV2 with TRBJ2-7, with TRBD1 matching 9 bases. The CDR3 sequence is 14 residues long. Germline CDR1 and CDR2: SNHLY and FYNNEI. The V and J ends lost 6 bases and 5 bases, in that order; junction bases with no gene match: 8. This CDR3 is CASRAGTGIDEQYF. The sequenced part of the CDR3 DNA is TGTGCCAGCAGGGCCGGGACAGGGATCGACGAG.

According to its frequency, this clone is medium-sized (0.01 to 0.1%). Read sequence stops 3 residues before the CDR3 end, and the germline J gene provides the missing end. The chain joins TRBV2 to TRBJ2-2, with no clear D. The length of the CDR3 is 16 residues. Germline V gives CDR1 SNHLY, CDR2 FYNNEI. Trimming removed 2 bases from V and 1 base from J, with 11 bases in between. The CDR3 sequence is CASSERSAENTGELFF. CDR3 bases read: TGTGCCAGCAGTGAAAGGTCGGCGGAGAACACCGGGGAG.

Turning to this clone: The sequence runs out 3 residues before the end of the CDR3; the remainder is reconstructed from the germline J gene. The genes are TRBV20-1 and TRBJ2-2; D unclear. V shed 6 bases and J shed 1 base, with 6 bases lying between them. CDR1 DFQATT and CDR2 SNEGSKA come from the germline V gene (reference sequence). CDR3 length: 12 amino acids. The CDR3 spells CSAAVNTGELFF. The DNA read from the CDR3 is TGCAGTGCGGCCGTGAACACCGGGGAG.

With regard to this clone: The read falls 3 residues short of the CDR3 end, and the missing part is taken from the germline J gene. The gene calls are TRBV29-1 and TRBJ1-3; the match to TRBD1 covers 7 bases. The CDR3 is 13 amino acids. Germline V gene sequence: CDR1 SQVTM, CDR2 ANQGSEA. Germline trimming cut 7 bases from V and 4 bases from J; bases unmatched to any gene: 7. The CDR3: CSARQGLGNTIYF. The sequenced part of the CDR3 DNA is TGCAGCGCCCGACAGGGACTCGGAAACACC. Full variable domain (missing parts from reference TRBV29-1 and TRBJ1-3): SAVISQKPSRDICQRGTSLTIQCQVDSQVTMMFWYRQQPGQSLTLIATANQGSEATYESGFVIDKFPISRPNLTFSTLTVSNMSPEDSSIYLCSARQGLGNTIYFGEGSWLTVV.

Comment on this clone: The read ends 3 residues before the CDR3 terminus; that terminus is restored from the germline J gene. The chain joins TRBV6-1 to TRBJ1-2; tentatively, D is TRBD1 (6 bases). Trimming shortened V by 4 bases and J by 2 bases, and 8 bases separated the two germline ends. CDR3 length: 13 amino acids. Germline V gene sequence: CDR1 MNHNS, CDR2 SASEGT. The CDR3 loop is CASSVGTNYGYTF. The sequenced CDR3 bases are TGTGCCAGCAGTGTCGGGACAAACTATGGC.

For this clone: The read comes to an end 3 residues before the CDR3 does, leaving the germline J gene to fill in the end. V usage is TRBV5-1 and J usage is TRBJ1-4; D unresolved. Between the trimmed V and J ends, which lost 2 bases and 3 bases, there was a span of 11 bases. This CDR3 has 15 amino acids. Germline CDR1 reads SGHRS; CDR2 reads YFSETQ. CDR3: CASSLVGSPNEKLFF. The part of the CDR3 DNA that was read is TGCGCCAGCAGCTTAGTAGGTAGCCCTAATGAAAAA.

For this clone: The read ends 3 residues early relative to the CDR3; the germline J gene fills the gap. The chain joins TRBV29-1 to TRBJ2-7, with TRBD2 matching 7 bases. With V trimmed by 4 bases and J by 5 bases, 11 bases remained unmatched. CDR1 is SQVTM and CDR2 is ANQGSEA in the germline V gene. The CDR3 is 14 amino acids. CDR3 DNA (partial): TGCAGCGTTGTGAAGCAGGGAGGGTACCACGAG. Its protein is CSVVKQGGYHE. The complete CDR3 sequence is CSVVKQGGYHEQYF.

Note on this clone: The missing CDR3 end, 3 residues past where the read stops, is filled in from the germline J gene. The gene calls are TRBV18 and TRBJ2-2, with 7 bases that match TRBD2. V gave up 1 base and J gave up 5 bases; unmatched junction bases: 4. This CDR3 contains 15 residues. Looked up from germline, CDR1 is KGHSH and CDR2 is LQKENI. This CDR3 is CASSPRREGTGELFF. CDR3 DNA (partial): TGTGCCAGCTCACCACGCAGGGAGGGAACCGGGGAG.

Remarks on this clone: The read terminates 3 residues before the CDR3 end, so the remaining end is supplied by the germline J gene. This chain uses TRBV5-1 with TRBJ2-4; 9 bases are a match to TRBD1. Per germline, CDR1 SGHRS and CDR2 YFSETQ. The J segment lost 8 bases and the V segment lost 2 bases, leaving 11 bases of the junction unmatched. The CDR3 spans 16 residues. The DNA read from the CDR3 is TGCGCCAGCAGCTTAGCACCGGGACAGGGATCGGACATT. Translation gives CASSLAPGQGSDI. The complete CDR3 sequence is CASSLAPGQGSDIQYF. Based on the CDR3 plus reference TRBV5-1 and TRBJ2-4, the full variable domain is KAGVTQTPRYLIKTRGQQVTLSCSPISGHRSVSWYQQTPGQGLQFLFEYFSETQRNKGNFPGRFSGRQFSNSRSEMNVSTLELGDSALYLCASSLAPGQGSDIQYFGAGTRLSVL.

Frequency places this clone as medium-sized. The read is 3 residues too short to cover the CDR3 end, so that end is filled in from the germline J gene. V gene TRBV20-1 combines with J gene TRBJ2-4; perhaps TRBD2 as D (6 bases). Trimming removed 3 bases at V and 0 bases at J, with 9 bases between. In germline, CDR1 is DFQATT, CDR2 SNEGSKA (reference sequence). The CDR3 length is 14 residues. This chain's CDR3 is CSARGTLAKNIQYF. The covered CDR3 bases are TGCAGTGCTAGGGGGACTTTAGCCAAAAACATT.